Presented here are 24 T cell receptor beta chains from one specimen sequenced in a study of cytomegalovirus exposure and HLA in healthy donors. 60 Vbeta and 13 Jbeta primers were used in PCR. Measured with immunoSEQ multiplex PCR; TCRdb has only the in-frame clones, and not every one. The data show tens of thousands of clones, about 81% seen once. The sequenced sample consisted of PBMCs. Receptors originate from a woman between 40 and 50 years old in good health and CMV-seropositive.

In regard to this clone: Mismatch with germline at one junction end may stem from a read error. J is TRBJ1-1 and V is TRBV7-9; 9 bases fit TRBD1. The CDR3 is 16 residues long. Germline loops: CDR1 SEHNR, CDR2 FQNEAQ (reference sequence). The CDR3 sequence is CSSSPDQGQGKAEAFF. The CDR3 nucleotides are TGTTCCAGCAGCCCAGATCAGGGACAGGGAAAAGCTGAAGCTTTCTTT.

This clone was seen once. The V gene is TRBV7-2, the J gene TRBJ2-3, with 11 bases identical to TRBD1. Losses at the gene ends were 4 bases for V and 5 bases for J; bases not matched to a gene: 5. CDR3 length: 15 amino acids. Germline V CDR1 and CDR2: SGHTA, FQGNSA. In DNA form, the CDR3 reads TGTGCCAGCAGCTCCCAGGGACAGGGGGTAGATACGCAGTATTTT. It is translated as CASSSQGQGVDTQYF. Based on the CDR3 plus reference TRBV7-2 and TRBJ2-3, the full variable domain is GAGVSQSPSNKVTEKGKDVELRCDPISGHTALYWYRQSLGQGLEFLIYFQGNSAPDKSGLPSDRFSAERTGGSVSTLTIQRTQQEDSAVYLCASSSQGQGVDTQYFGPGTRLTVL.

In its sample, this clone was seen a few times. The chain links TRBV2 to TRBJ2-1, with D perhaps TRBD2 (5 bases). This CDR3 has 13 amino acids. V lost 7 bases to trimming and J lost 2 bases, with 9 bases between them. Germline V gives CDR1 SNHLY, CDR2 FYNNEI. The CDR3 bases are TGTGCCAGCACCCGAGGGACCTACAATGAGCAGTTCTTC. Amino acids: CASTRGTYNEQFF.

The chain couples TRBV5-6 to TRBJ1-2; a weak D match, TRBD1 (5 bases). This CDR3 is 13 amino acids long. CDR1 and CDR2 (germline): SGHDT, YYEEEE. Trimming shortened V by 0 bases and J by 7 bases, and 10 bases separated the two germline ends. This CDR3 is CASSLDGRVGYTF. Here the CDR3 DNA reads TGTGCCAGCAGCTTGGATGGCAGGGTTGGCTACACCTTC.

The chain employs TRBV7-2 and TRBJ2-7; 9 nucleotides agree with TRBD1. Germline CDR1 reads SGHTA; CDR2 reads FQGNSA. The CDR3 spans 15 residues. V trimming: 6 bases; J trimming: 3 bases; junction bases outside the gene matches: 9. CDR3 protein: CASSSYPGQGYEQYF. The DNA of the CDR3 is TGTGCCAGCAGTTCTTATCCGGGACAGGGCTACGAGCAGTACTTC.

This clone was seen once. The chain carries TRBV9 and TRBJ2-5; 9 nucleotides line up with TRBD1. The CDR3 sequence is 14 residues long. V trimming: 4 bases; J trimming: 5 bases; junction bases outside the gene matches: 6. Germline CDR1 reads SGDLS; CDR2 reads YYNGEE. This chain's CDR3 is CASSPRQGGETQYF. CDR3 nucleotides: TGTGCCAGCAGCCCGCGACAGGGGGGGGAGACCCAGTACTTC.

The CDR3 DNA sequence: TGTGCCAGCAGCGTAGAGGTAGGGAGTGAAAAACTGTTTTTT. Protein: CASSVEVGSEKLFF. The chain carries TRBV9 and TRBJ1-4, with D unresolved. This CDR3 comprises 14 residues. CDR1 SGDLS and CDR2 YYNGEE come from the germline V gene. V was clipped by 0 bases and J by 7 bases, with 10 bases between them.

V is TRBV9 and J is TRBJ2-7; possible D gene TRBD2, 6 bases. Trimming stripped 0 bases from V and 2 bases from J, with 9 bases between. In germline, CDR1 is SGDLS, CDR2 YYNGEE. This CDR3 region has 14 residues. The CDR3 DNA is TGTGCCAGCAGCGTAGAGGAGGGAACCTACGAGCAGTACTTC. Protein sequence: CASSVEEGTYEQYF.

The rearrangement uses TRBV28 and TRBJ2-7; D uncertain. The CDR3 length is 14 residues. V was clipped by 5 bases and J by 2 bases, with 13 bases between them. In germline, CDR1 is MDHEN, CDR2 SYDVKM. For the CDR3, the DNA is TGTGCCAGCAGTGCTCCCGGGTCACCCTACGAGCAGTACTTC. Protein: CASSAPGSPYEQYF.

V and J are TRBV11-3 and TRBJ2-2; 13 nucleotides line up with TRBD2. The CDR3 covers 16 residues. The germline CDR1 and CDR2 sequences are SGHNT and YENEEA. V lost 4 bases, J lost 3 bases, and 2 bases stayed unmatched. CDR3 coding DNA: TGTGCCAGCAGCTCCGGACTAGCGGGGGACACCGGGGAGCTGTTTTTT. This encodes CASSSGLAGDTGELFF.

V gene TRBV5-1 combines with J gene TRBJ1-1; TRBD1 might be the D (5 bases). Germline values: CDR1 SGHRS, CDR2 YFSETQ. This CDR3 is 16 amino acids long. Trimming cost V 3 bases and J 4 bases, with 19 bases left between them. CDR3 residues: CASSSRGGLGITEAFF. The CDR3 DNA reads TGCGCCAGCAGCTCCCGGGGGGGACTAGGGATCACTGAAGCTTTCTTT.

About this clone itself: Other DNA sequences within the sample encode an identical CDR3. CDR3 amino acids: CASSFPDRYQPQHF. The CDR3 DNA is TGTGCCAGCAGTTTTCCAGACAGGTATCAGCCCCAGCATTTT. V and J are TRBV28 and TRBJ1-5, with TRBD1 as a possible D gene (6 bases). V was clipped by 3 bases and J by 5 bases, with 11 bases between them. The CDR3 loop spans 14 amino acids. Germline CDR1 reads MDHEN; CDR2 reads SYDVKM.

The V and J genes are TRBV7-2 and TRBJ2-7; D ambiguous. The CDR3 loop spans 15 amino acids. Between the trimmed V and J ends, which lost 5 bases and 0 bases, there was a span of 14 bases. Germline V gives CDR1 SGHTA, CDR2 FQGNSA. CDR3 sequence reads: CASSRGGGYSYEQYF. The CDR3 bases are TGTGCCAGCAGCCGAGGTGGTGGGTACTCCTACGAGCAGTACTTC.

The chain couples TRBV28 to TRBJ1-5, with a weak D call TRBD1 (5 bases). Germline V gives CDR1 MDHEN, CDR2 SYDVKM. The CDR3 loop spans 18 amino acids. V was trimmed by 6 bases and J by 0 bases, leaving 21 bases between them. CDR3 loop: CASSPRDGRIYSNQPQHF. Here the CDR3 DNA reads TGTGCCAGCAGCCCCAGGGATGGGCGGATTTATAGCAATCAGCCCCAGCATTTT.

V is TRBV19 and J is TRBJ1-6, with 7 nucleotides matching TRBD1. The ends lost 5 bases at V and 10 bases at J; junction bases unmatched: 5. The CDR3 is 13 residues long. Germline V gene sequence: CDR1 LNHDA, CDR2 SQIVND (reference sequence). The chain's CDR3 is CASSRQGGSPLHF. CDR3 sequence (DNA): TGTGCCAGTAGTCGACAGGGCGGGTCACCCCTCCACTTT.

The rearrangement links TRBV11-2 to TRBJ2-7; D remains unclear. Looked up from germline, CDR1 is SGHAT and CDR2 is FQNNGV. CDR3 size: 14 residues. Trimming stripped 5 bases from V and 3 bases from J, with 14 bases between. In DNA, the CDR3 is TGTGCCAGCAGCCGGGTAGTGCCGGGCTACGAGCAGTACTTC. The encoded protein is CASSRVVPGYEQYF.

The chain couples TRBV30 to TRBJ1-2, with TRBD1 as a possible D gene (6 bases). V lost 4 bases to trimming and J lost 0 bases, with 15 bases between them. The V gene's germline CDR1 is GTSNPN and CDR2 SVGIG (reference sequence). The CDR3 loop spans 15 amino acids. The CDR3 nucleotides read TGTGCCTGGACTACGGGGGGGGGCGCTAACTATGGCTACACCTTC. This sequence encodes CAWTTGGGANYGYTF.

The V call is TRBV18, the J call TRBJ1-1; 8 positions agree with TRBD1. From germline, CDR1 is KGHSH and CDR2 LQKENI. The CDR3 loop spans 15 amino acids. V trimming: 3 bases; J trimming: 1 base; junction bases outside the gene matches: 4. The CDR3 sequence: CASSPRTGPNTEAFF. The CDR3 nucleotides read TGTGCCAGCTCACCCCGGACAGGGCCGAACACTGAAGCTTTCTTT.

The chain is built from TRBV11-2 and TRBJ2-3; no clear D gene. The CDR3 extends over 16 amino acids. Germline values: CDR1 SGHAT, CDR2 FQNNGV. V lost 1 base to trimming and J lost 2 bases, with 13 bases between them. The chain's CDR3 is CASSLGATLDTDTQYF. DNA for the CDR3: TGTGCCAGCAGCTTAGGCGCGACACTGGACACAGATACGCAGTATTTT.

This chain links TRBV5-8 with TRBJ2-1; 16 bases agree with TRBD2. V gave up 4 bases and J gave up 1 base; unmatched junction bases: 5. The CDR3 covers 18 residues. Germline values: CDR1 SGHTS, CDR2 YDEGEE. CDR3 protein: CASSPGLAGGQSYNEQFF. DNA of the CDR3: TGTGCCAGCAGCCCGGGACTAGCGGGGGGGCAGTCCTACAATGAGCAGTTCTTC.

CDR3 sequence (DNA): TGTGCCAGCAGTGCGGAGACAGGGGGCTCCTACGAGCAGTACTTC. Its translation is CASSAETGGSYEQYF. The rearrangement joins TRBV6-1 to TRBJ2-7, with TRBD1 matching over 9 bases. CDR3 length: 15 amino acids. V shed 4 bases and J 0 bases; nucleotides not matched to a gene: 4. CDR1 and CDR2 from the germline V gene are MNHNS and SASEGT.

Of note for this clone: The same CDR3 is also encoded by other DNA sequences in this sample. This chain links TRBV5-1 with TRBJ1-5; D remains unclear. V lost 3 bases and J lost 2, with 12 bases in between. The CDR3 totals 15 residues. CDR1 is SGHRS and CDR2 is YFSETQ in the germline V gene. The CDR3 is CASSWSGGRNQPQHF. DNA of the CDR3: TGCGCCAGCAGCTGGTCCGGAGGCCGCAATCAGCCCCAGCATTTT.

Only one count was recorded for this clone. The rearrangement joins TRBV5-1 to TRBJ2-7; D gene ambiguous. The length of the CDR3 is 14 residues. The germline gives CDR1 SGHRS, CDR2 YFSETQ. The ends were cut back, 1 base at V and 2 bases at J, with 10 bases in the middle. The CDR3 sequence: CASSLSGPTYEQYF. The DNA of the CDR3 is TGCGCCAGCAGCTTGTCCGGTCCTACCTACGAGCAGTACTTC.

In its sample, this clone was seen once. This chain links TRBV11-2 with TRBJ1-4; D gene unclear. The CDR3 consists of 14 residues. Germline values: CDR1 SGHAT, CDR2 FQNNGV. Deletions cut 4 bases from V and 8 bases from J, with 14 bases between. CDR3: CASSSQALGEKLFF. Here the CDR3 DNA reads TGTGCCAGCAGCTCGCAGGCCCTCGGCGAAAAACTGTTTTTT. The full variable domain, its missing parts supplied by reference TRBV11-2 and TRBJ1-4, is EAGVAQSPRYKIIEKRQSVAFWCNPISGHATLYWYQQILGQGPKLLIQFQNNGVVDDSQLPKDRFSAERLKGVDSTLKIQPAKLEDSAVYLCASSSQALGEKLFFGSGTQLSVL.